Below are 20 T cell receptor beta chains sequenced from a single sample in a study of OX40 agonist ivuxolimab in advanced cancers. Libraries were prepared by immunoSEQ multiplex PCR; TCRdb keeps only in-frame clonotypes and omits some of them. The repertoire consists of 75,000 to 95,000 clones, with around 85% occurring once and the leading ten covering roughly 0.22%. The sequencing here drew on CD4+ or CD8+ T cells sorted from blood, taken in a trial of the OX40 agonist ivuxolimab. The receptors here all came from an adult with an advanced solid tumor such as melanoma, head and neck, liver or kidney cancer.

This clone has just a few counts. The gene calls are TRBV28 and TRBJ1-4; D may be TRBD1 (5 bases). CDR1 and CDR2 from the germline V gene are MDHEN and SYDVKM. Trimming took off 7 bases at V and 3 bases at J, with 15 bases between the two ends. This CDR3 is 15 amino acids long. CDR3 protein: CASTRPGVPNEKLFF. The CDR3 bases are TGTGCCAGCACCCGGCCGGGGGTTCCTAATGAAAAACTGTTTTTT.

This chain connects TRBV10-3 to TRBJ2-3, with 10 bases lining up with TRBD2. The CDR3 is 15 residues long. From germline, CDR1 is ENHRY and CDR2 SYGVKD. Trimming cost V 5 bases and J 5 bases; bases outside gene matches: 7. CDR3 DNA sequence: TGTGCCATCAGTCCAGCGGGAGGGCCAGGAGATACGCAGTATTTT. Its translation: CAISPAGGPGDTQYF.

In the case of this clone: Other DNA sequences in the same sample also yield this CDR3. The chain links TRBV5-1 to TRBJ1-2; 7 nucleotides match TRBD1. The CDR3 is 16 amino acids. From germline, CDR1 is SGHRS and CDR2 YFSETQ. V was pared by 2 bases and J by 2 bases, with 9 bases of the junction left unmatched. The CDR3 sequence is CASSLAPPTGNYGYTF. The CDR3 DNA reads as TGCGCCAGCAGCTTAGCTCCCCCGACAGGGAACTATGGCTACACCTTC.

The V call is TRBV27, the J call TRBJ1-2; D might be TRBD1 (5 bases). This CDR3 has 14 amino acids. Between the trimmed V and J ends, which lost 5 bases and 0 bases, there was a span of 10 bases. Germline assignment: CDR1 MNHEY and CDR2 SMNVEV (reference sequence). CDR3 sequence (DNA): TGTGCCAGCAGTCTACGGGACTCTAACTATGGCTACACCTTC. Translated: CASSLRDSNYGYTF.

This sequence joins TRBV5-1 and TRBJ2-7, with TRBD2 matching over 13 bases. Germline V lookup: CDR1 SGHRS, CDR2 YFSETQ. This CDR3 is built from 14 residues. The ends lost 5 bases at V and 4 bases at J; junction bases unmatched: 3. Written as DNA, the CDR3 is TGCGCCAGCAGACTAGCGGGAGGGCCTTACGAGCAGTACTTC. Its protein product is CASRLAGGPYEQYF.

The J gene is TRBJ2-7, the V gene TRBV28; tentatively, D is TRBD2 (6 bases). Germline assignment: CDR1 MDHEN and CDR2 SYDVKM. V dropped 2 bases and J dropped 6 bases, with 14 bases sitting between them. The CDR3 is 14 residues long. CDR3 sequence reads: CASSLTAGGGEQYV. CDR3 in DNA: TGTGCCAGCAGTTTAACGGCCGGGGGAGGCGAGCAGTACGTC.

This clone was seen a handful of times. This chain joins TRBV29-1 and TRBJ1-1; D possibly corresponds to TRBD1 (5 bases). Trimming stripped 4 bases from V and 11 bases from J, with 20 bases between. The CDR3 extends over 13 amino acids. Germline V CDR1 and CDR2: SQVTM, ANQGSEA. In nucleotides, the CDR3 is TGCAGCGTTGGGGCCATGGGGGTCCCCTTGGCTTTCTTT. This sequence encodes CSVGAMGVPLAFF.

This chain uses TRBV7-2 with TRBJ2-1, with 10 bases matching TRBD2. Trimming removed 4 bases from V and 7 bases from J; junction bases left unmatched: 7. Germline CDR1 reads SGHTA; CDR2 reads FQGNSA. This CDR3 contains 15 residues. This CDR3 reads CASSSSSGRRNEQFF. CDR3 nucleotides: TGTGCCAGCAGCTCCTCTAGCGGGAGAAGGAATGAGCAGTTCTTC.

This chain joins TRBV19 and TRBJ1-5; 7 bases agree with TRBD1. The CDR3 runs to 14 residues. V trimming: 3 bases; J trimming: 7 bases; junction bases outside the gene matches: 6. Germline CDR1 reads LNHDA; CDR2 reads SQIVND (reference sequence). This chain's CDR3 is CASSIDRASQPQHF. In DNA form, the CDR3 reads TGTGCCAGTAGTATTGACAGGGCCTCCCAGCCCCAGCATTTT.

This clone was picked up a small number of times. The V and J genes are TRBV5-8 and TRBJ1-6, with D possibly being TRBD1 (6 bases). Germline values: CDR1 SGHTS, CDR2 YDEGEE. Trimming cost V 4 bases and J 11 bases, with 13 bases left between them. This CDR3 is built from 13 residues. The CDR3 sequence is CASSPGELAPLHF. CDR3 bases: TGTGCCAGCAGCCCAGGGGAGTTGGCACCCCTCCACTTT.

The chain employs TRBV15 and TRBJ1-5, with 12 bases that match TRBD1. This CDR3 region has 16 residues. The germline gives CDR1 LNHNV, CDR2 YYDKDF (reference sequence). With V trimmed by 5 bases and J by 5 bases, 7 bases remained unmatched. In nucleotides, the CDR3 is TGTGCCACCAGCCGAGGGACAGGGGGCGCGTATCAGCCCCAGCATTTT. Encoded protein: CATSRGTGGAYQPQHF.

The chain couples TRBV5-6 to TRBJ2-1; unclear D gene. Per the germline V gene, CDR1 is SGHDT and CDR2 is YYEEEE. The CDR3 loop spans 15 amino acids. Trimming pared 1 base from V and 3 bases from J, leaving 11 bases between. Written as DNA, the CDR3 is TGTGCCAGCAGCTTGCGCAGCATCCACTACAATGAGCAGTTCTTC. Amino acid sequence: CASSLRSIHYNEQFF.

The chain is built from TRBV4-1 and TRBJ2-3; D may be TRBD1 or TRBD2 (5 bases each). Looked up from germline, CDR1 is MGHRA and CDR2 is YSYEKL. The CDR3 totals 15 residues. Deletions cut 0 bases from V and 6 bases from J, with 13 bases between. Here the CDR3 DNA reads TGCGCCAGCAGCCAAGATTCCCGGGGCCGGGATACGCAGTATTTT. Translated, it gives CASSQDSRGRDTQYF.

This clone has only one observation. This sequence joins TRBV7-6 and TRBJ2-5, with D maybe TRBD2 (5 bases). Germline V CDR1 and CDR2: SGHVS, FNYEAQ. With 3 bases removed from V and 4 bases from J, the gap between germline ends came to 15 bases. This CDR3 has 15 residues. The chain's CDR3 is CASSFGLALGETQYF. The DNA of the CDR3 is TGTGCCAGCAGCTTTGGCCTAGCTTTAGGAGAGACCCAGTACTTC.

The V gene is TRBV27, the J gene TRBJ1-2, with D uncertain. The CDR3 spans 14 residues. Trimming cost V 3 bases and J 7 bases, with 15 bases left between them. Per germline, CDR1 MNHEY and CDR2 SMNVEV (reference sequence). As DNA, the CDR3 is TGTGCCAGCAGTTTTCAGGCTCCTCCGGGTGGCTACACCTTC. This gives the protein CASSFQAPPGGYTF.

This chain joins TRBV5-1 and TRBJ1-4; 8 bases are shared with TRBD1. The V segment lost 4 bases and the J segment 8 bases; nucleotides outside the gene matches: 7. The germline CDR1 and CDR2 sequences are SGHRS and YFSETQ. CDR3 size: 14 residues. DNA of the CDR3: TGCGCCAGCAGCCCGGACAGGGTTAGCGAAAAACTGTTTTTT. Its protein is CASSPDRVSEKLFF.

The chain couples TRBV19 to TRBJ2-5, with D uncertain. The germline V gene has CDR1 LNHDA and CDR2 SQIVND (reference sequence). The CDR3 spans 15 residues. Trimming removed 8 bases at V and 0 bases at J, with 16 bases between. CDR3 sequence reads: CASSRTPRYQETQYF. CDR3 nucleotides: TGTGCCAGTTCTAGGACCCCACGGTACCAAGAGACCCAGTACTTC.

This clone was seen more than once but under ten times. The V gene is TRBV5-6, the J gene TRBJ1-2; unclear D gene. V dropped 5 bases and J dropped 7 bases, with 15 bases sitting between them. This CDR3 is 13 amino acids long. Germline CDR1 is SGHDT and CDR2 is YYEEEE. CDR3 residues: CASRAGLWGGYTF. CDR3 DNA sequence: TGTGCCAGCAGGGCGGGCCTCTGGGGTGGCTACACCTTC. The whole variable domain, filled in from reference TRBV5-6 and TRBJ1-2, reads DAGVTQSPTHLIKTRGQQVTLRCSPKSGHDTVSWYQQALGQGPQFIFQYYEEEERQRGNFPDRFSGHQFPNYSSELNVNALLLGDSALYLCASRAGLWGGYTFGSGTRLTVV.

The J gene is TRBJ2-7, the V gene TRBV2; 7 bases map to TRBD1. The CDR3 consists of 13 residues. V lost 7 bases to trimming and J lost 5 bases; unmatched junction nucleotides: 8. The germline CDR1 and CDR2 sequences are SNHLY and FYNNEI. For the CDR3, the DNA is TGTGCCAGCACCTTCTCCGGGACAGACGAGCAGTACGTC. As protein: CASTFSGTDEQYV.

The sample holds a few counts of this clone. The CDR3 nucleotides read TGTGCCAGCAGTTTAAGGTCAGGGAGCTCCTACGAGCAGTACTTC. Its translation is CASSLRSGSSYEQYF. The chain couples TRBV27 to TRBJ2-7; D is possibly TRBD1 or TRBD2 (5 bases each). The CDR3 spans 15 residues. The V gene lost 2 bases and the J gene lost 0 bases, with 11 bases spanning the gap. Germline lookup yields CDR1 MNHEY and CDR2 SMNVEV (reference sequence).